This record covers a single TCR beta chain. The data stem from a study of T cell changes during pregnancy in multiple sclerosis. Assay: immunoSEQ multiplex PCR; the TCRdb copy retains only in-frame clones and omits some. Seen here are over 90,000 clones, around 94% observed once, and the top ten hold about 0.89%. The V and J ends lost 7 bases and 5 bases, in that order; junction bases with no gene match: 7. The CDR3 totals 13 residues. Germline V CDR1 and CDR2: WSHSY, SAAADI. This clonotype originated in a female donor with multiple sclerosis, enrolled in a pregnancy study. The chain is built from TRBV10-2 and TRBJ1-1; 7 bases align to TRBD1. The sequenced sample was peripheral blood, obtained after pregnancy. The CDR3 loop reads CASIPPRGTEAFF. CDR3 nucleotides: TGCGCCAGCATTCCCCCCAGGGGGACTGAAGCTTTCTTT.